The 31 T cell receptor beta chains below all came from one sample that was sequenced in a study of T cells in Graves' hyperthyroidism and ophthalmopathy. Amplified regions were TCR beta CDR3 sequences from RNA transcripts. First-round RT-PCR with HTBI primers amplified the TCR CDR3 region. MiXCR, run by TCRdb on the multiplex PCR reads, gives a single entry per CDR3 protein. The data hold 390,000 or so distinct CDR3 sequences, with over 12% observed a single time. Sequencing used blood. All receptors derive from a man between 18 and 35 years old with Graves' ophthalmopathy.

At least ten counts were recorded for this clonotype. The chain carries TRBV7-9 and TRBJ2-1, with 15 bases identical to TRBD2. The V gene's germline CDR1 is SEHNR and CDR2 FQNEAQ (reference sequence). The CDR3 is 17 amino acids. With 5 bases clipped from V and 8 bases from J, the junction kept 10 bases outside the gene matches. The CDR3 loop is CASSPGSWTSGRDEQFF. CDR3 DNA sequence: TGTGCCAGCAGCCCAGGGAGCTGGACTAGCGGGAGGGATGAGCAGTTCTTC.

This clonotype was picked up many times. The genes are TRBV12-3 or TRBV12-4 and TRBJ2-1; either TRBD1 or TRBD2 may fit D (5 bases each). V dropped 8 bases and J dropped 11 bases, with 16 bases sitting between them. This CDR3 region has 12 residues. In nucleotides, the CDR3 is TGTGCCAGCGGTGATCTCCTGGGACAGCAGTTCTTC. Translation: CASGDLLGQQFF.

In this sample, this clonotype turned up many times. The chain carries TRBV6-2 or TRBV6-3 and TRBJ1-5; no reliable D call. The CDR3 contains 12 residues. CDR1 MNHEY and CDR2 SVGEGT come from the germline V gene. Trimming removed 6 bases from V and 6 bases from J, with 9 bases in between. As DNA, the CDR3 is TGTGCCAGCAGCAGGATCTCTCAGCCCCAGCATTTT. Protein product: CASSRISQPQHF.

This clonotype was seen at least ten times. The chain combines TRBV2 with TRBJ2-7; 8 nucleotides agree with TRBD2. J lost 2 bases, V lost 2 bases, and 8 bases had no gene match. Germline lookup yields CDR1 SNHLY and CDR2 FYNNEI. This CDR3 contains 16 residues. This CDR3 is CASSELVLAAAYEQYF. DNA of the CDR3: TGTGCCAGCAGTGAACTTGTACTAGCGGCTGCCTACGAGCAGTACTTC.

CDR3 bases: TGTGCCACCAGTGATTCAAACAGACCAGATTTCACAGATACGCAGTATTTT. Its protein is CATSDSNRPDFTDTQYF. The rearrangement joins TRBV24-1 to TRBJ2-3; D is undetermined. Trimming removed 2 bases at V and 2 bases at J, with 16 bases between. This CDR3 spans 17 amino acids. Per germline, CDR1 KGHDR and CDR2 SFDVKD.

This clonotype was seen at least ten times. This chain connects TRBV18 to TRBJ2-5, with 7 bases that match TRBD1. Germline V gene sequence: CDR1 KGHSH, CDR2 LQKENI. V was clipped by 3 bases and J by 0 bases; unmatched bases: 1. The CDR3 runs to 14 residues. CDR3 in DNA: TGTGCCAGCTCACCGGGACAGTACCAAGAGACCCAGTACTTC. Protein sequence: CASSPGQYQETQYF.

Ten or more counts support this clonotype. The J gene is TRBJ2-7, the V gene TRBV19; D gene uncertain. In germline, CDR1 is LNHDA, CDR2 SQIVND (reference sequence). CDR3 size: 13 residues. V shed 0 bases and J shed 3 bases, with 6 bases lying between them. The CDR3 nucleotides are TGTGCCAGTAGTATAGATGGAAACTACGAGCAGTACTTC. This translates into CASSIDGNYEQYF.

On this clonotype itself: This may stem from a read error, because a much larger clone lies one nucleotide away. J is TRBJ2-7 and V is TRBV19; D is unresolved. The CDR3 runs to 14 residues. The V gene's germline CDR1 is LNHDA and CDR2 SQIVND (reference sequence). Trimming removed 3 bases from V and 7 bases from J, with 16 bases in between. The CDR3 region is CASSMAGLFGEQYF. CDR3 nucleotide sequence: TGTGCCAGTAGTATGGCCGGGTTGTTCGGTGAGCAGTACTTC. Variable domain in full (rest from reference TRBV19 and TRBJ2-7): DGGITQSPKYLFRKEGQNVTLSCEQNLNHDAMYWYRQDPGQGLRLIYYSQIVNDFQKGDIAEGYSVSREKKESFPLTVTSAQKNPTAFYLCASSMAGLFGEQYFGPGTRLTVT.

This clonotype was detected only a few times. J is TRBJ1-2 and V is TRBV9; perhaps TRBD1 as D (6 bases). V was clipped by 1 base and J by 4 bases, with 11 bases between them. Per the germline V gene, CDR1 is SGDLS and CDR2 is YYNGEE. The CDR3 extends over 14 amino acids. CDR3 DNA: TGTGCCAGCAGCGTACTCCAGGGGCCCTATGGCTACACCTTC. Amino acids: CASSVLQGPYGYTF.

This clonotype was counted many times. CDR3 loop: CASSPGTAGNTIYF. In DNA form, the CDR3 reads TGTGCCAGCAGCCCCGGGACAGCTGGAAACACCATATATTTT. The chain employs TRBV11-2 and TRBJ1-3, with 7 positions matching TRBD1. The germline CDR1 and CDR2 sequences are SGHAT and FQNNGV. The V gene end was trimmed by 5 bases and the J gene end by 2 bases; junction bases not matched to a gene: 3. The CDR3 runs 14 residues. Combining the CDR3 with reference TRBV11-2 and TRBJ1-3 gives the whole variable domain EAGVAQSPRYKIIEKRQSVAFWCNPISGHATLYWYQQILGQGPKLLIQFQNNGVVDDSQLPKDRFSAERLKGVDSTLKIQPAKLEDSAVYLCASSPGTAGNTIYFGEGSWLTVV.

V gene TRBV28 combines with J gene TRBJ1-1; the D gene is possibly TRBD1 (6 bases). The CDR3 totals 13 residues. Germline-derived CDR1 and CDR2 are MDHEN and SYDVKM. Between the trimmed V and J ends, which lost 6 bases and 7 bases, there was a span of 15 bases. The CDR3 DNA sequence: TGTGCCAGCAGACCCGGACAGTATCTTGAAGCTTTCTTT. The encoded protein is CASRPGQYLEAFF.

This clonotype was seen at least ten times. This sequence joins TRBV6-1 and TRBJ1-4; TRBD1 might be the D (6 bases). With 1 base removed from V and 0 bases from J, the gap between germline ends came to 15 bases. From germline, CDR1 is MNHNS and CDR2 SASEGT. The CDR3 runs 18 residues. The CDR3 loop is CASSEGGYREATNEKLFF. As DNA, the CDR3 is TGTGCCAGCAGTGAAGGTGGATACAGGGAGGCAACTAATGAAAAACTGTTTTTT.

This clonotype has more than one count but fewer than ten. The CDR3 bases are TGTGCTAGTGACCGGCGGGAGGGCCCCTACGAGCAGTACTTC. Amino acid sequence: CASDRREGPYEQYF. J is TRBJ2-7 and V is TRBV12-5; 9 bases line up with TRBD2. The CDR3 consists of 14 residues. Trimming removed 7 bases from V and 2 bases from J; junction bases left unmatched: 6. Germline V lookup: CDR1 LGHNT, CDR2 FRNRAP.

The CDR3, as DNA: TGTGCCAGCAGTACGCACTCTGGAAACACCATATATTTT. Translating gives CASSTHSGNTIYF. This sequence joins TRBV6-2 or TRBV6-3 and TRBJ1-3; D remains ambiguous. The CDR3 has 13 amino acids. V was pared by 5 bases and J by 0 bases, with 5 bases between. Germline V gene data show CDR1 as MNHEY and CDR2 as SVGEGT.

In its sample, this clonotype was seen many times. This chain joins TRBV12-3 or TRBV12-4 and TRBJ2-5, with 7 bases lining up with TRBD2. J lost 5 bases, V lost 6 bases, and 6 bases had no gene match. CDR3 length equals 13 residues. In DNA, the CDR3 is TGTGCCAGCAGGACGACTAGCCAGGAGACCCAGTACTTC. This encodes CASRTTSQETQYF.

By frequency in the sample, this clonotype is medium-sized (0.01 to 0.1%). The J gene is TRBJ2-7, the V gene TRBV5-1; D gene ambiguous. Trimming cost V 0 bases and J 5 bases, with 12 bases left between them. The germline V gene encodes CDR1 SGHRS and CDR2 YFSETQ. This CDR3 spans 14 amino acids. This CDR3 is CASSLGPQTHEQYF. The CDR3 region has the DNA TGCGCCAGCAGCTTGGGTCCCCAGACCCACGAGCAGTACTTC.

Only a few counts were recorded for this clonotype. The chain's CDR3 is CASRIQTGGPYEQYF. CDR3 sequence (DNA): TGTGCCAGCAGGATTCAGACAGGGGGTCCCTACGAGCAGTACTTC. The chain joins TRBV6-1 to TRBJ2-7; 9 bases align to TRBD1. This CDR3 has 15 amino acids. Germline loops: CDR1 MNHNS, CDR2 SASEGT. Trimming cost V 6 bases and J 2 bases; bases outside gene matches: 8.

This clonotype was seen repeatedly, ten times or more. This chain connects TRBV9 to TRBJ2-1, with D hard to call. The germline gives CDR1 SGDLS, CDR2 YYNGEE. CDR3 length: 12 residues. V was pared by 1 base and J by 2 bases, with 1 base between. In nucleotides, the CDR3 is TGTGCCAGCAGCGTAACCTACAATGAGCAGTTCTTC. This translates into CASSVTYNEQFF.

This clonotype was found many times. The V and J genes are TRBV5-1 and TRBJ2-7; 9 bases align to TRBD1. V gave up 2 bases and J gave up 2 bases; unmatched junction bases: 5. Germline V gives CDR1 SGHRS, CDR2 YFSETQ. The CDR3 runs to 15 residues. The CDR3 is CASSFAGTGTYEQYF. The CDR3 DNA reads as TGCGCCAGCAGCTTCGCCGGGACAGGGACCTACGAGCAGTACTTC.

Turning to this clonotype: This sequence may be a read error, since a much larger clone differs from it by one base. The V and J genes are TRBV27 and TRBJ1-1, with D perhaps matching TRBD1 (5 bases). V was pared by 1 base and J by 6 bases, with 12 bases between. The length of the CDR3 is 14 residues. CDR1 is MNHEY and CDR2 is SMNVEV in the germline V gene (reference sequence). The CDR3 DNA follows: TGTGCCAGCAGTTTATTTCAGGGAACCGCTGAAGCTTTCTTT. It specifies CASSLFQGTAEAFF.

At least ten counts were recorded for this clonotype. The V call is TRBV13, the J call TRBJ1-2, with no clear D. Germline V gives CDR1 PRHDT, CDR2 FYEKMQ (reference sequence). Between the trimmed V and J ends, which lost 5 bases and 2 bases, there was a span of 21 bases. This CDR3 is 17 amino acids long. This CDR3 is CASSVGVAPKSNYGYTF. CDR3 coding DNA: TGTGCCAGCAGCGTCGGGGTGGCACCCAAGAGCAACTATGGCTACACCTTC.

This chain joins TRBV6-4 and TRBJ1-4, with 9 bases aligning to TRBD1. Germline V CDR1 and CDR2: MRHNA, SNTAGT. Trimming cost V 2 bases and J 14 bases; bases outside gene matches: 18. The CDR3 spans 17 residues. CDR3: CASSDGRDRENSRVLFF. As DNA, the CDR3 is TGTGCCAGCAGTGACGGCCGGGACAGGGAAAATTCACGTGTTCTGTTTTTT.

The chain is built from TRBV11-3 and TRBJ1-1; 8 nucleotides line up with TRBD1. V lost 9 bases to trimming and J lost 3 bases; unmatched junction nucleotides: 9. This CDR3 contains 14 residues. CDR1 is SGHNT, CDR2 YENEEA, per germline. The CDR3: CASTRQGTYTEAFF. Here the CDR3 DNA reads TGTGCCAGTACTCGACAGGGGACGTACACTGAAGCTTTCTTT.

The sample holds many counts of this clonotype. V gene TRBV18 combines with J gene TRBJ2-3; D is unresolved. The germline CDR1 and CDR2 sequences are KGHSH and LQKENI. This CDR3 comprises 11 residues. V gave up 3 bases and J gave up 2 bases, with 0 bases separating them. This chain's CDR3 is CASSPTDTQYF. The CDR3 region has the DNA TGTGCCAGCTCACCCACAGATACGCAGTATTTT.

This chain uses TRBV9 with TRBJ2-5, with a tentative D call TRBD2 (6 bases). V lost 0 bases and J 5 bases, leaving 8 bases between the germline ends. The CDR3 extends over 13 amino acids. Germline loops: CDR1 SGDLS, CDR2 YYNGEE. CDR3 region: CASSVGGEETQYF. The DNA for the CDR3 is TGTGCCAGCAGCGTAGGGGGGGAGGAGACCCAGTACTTC.

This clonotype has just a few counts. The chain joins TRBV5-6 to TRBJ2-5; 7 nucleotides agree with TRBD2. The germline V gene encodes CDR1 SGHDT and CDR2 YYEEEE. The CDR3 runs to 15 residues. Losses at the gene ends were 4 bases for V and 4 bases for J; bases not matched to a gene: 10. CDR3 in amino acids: CASSNSGLLGETQYF. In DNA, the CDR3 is TGTGCCAGCAGCAATAGCGGGCTGCTAGGAGAGACCCAGTACTTC.

CDR3 loop: CATAAAPQPTDTQYF. As DNA, the CDR3 is TGTGCCACCGCGGCCGCCCCACAGCCCACAGATACGCAGTATTTT. The V and J genes are TRBV12-3 or TRBV12-4 and TRBJ2-3; no clear D gene. CDR3 length equals 15 residues. V dropped 10 bases and J dropped 2 bases, with 19 bases sitting between them.

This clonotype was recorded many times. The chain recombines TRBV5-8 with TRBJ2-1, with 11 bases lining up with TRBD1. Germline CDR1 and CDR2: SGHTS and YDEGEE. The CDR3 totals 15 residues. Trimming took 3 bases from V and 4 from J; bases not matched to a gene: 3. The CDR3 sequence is CASSWGTGGYNEQFF. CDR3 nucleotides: TGTGCCAGCAGCTGGGGGACAGGGGGTTACAATGAGCAGTTCTTC.

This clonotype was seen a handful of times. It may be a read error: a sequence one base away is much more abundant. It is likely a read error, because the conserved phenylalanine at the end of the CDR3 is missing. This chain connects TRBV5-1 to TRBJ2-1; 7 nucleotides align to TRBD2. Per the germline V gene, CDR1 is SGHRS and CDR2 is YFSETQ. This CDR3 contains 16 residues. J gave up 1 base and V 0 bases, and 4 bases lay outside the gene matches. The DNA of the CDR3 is TGCGCCAGCAGCTTGGACGCGGGAGAGTCCTACAATGAGCAGTTCTAC. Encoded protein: CASSLDAGESYNEQFY.

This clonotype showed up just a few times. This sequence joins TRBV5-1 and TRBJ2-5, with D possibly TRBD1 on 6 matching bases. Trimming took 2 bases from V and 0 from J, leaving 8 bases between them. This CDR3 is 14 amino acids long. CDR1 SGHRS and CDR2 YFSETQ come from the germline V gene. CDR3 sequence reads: CASSFRDNQETQYF. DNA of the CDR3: TGCGCCAGCAGCTTCCGGGACAACCAAGAGACCCAGTACTTC.

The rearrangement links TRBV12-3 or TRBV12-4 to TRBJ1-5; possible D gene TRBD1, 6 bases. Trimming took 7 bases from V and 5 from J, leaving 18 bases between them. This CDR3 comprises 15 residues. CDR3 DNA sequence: TGTGCCAGCAACCAAGCGGGCAGGGGTGATCAGCCCCAGCATTTT. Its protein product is CASNQAGRGDQPQHF.